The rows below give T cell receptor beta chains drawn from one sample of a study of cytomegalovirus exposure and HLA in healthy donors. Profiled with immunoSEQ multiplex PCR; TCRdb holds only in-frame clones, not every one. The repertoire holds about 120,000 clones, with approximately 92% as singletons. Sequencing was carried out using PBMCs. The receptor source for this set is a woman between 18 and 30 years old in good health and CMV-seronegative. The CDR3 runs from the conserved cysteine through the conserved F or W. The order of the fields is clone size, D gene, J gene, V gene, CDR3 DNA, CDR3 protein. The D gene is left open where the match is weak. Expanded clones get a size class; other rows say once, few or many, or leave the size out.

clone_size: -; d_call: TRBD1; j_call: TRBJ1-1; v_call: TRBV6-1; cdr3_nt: TGTGCCAGCAGTGATTGGGACAGGGTAACTGAAGCTTTCTTT; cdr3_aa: CASSDWDRVTEAFF
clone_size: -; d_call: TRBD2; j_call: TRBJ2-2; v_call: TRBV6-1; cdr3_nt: TGTGCCAGCAGGGCGGGGGGGAGCACCGGGGAGCTGTTTTTT; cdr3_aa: CASRAGGSTGELFF
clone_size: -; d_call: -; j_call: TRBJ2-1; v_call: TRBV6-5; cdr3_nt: TGTGCCAGCAGCCTTGGGAGTTCCCCACTAAATGAGCAGTTCTTC; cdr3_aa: CASSLGSSPLNEQFF
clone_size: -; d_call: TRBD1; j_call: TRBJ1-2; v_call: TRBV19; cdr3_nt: TGTGCCAGTAGTGGGACAGGGGGCTTGGATCATGGCTACACCTTC; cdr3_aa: CASSGTGGLDHGYTF
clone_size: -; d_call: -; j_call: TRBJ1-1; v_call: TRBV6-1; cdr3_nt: TGTGCCAGCAGAGGAGGGGGGGCTGAAGCTTTCTTT; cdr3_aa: CASRGGGAEAFF
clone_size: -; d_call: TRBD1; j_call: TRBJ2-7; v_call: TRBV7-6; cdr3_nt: TGTGCCAGCAGCTTAAGGGCAGGGGGTTCCTACGAGCAGTACTTC; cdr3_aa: CASSLRAGGSYEQYF
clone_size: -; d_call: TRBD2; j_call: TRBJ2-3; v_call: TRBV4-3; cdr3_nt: TGCGCCAGCAGCCAAGAACTAGCGGGAGGGCCGGGAGATACGCAGTATTTT; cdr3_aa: CASSQELAGGPGDTQYF
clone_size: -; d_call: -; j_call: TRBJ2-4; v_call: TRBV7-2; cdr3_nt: TGTGCCAGCAGCTTCCCAGAAAACATTCAGTACTTC; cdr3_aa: CASSFPENIQYF
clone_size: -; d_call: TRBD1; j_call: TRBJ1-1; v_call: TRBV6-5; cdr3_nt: TGTGCCAGCAGTTACTCGATGACAGGGGGAACTGAAGCTTTCTTT; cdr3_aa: CASSYSMTGGTEAFF
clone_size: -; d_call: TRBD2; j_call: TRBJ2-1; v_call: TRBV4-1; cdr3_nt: TGCGCCAGCAGCTCTCCCTCGACTAGCGGGAGTATCTATGAGCAGTTCTTC; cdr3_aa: CASSSPSTSGSIYEQFF
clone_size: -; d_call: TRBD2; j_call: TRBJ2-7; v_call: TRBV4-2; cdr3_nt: TGTGCCAGCAGCCAAGACGGTCTTGGCGGGAGCTACGAGCAGTACTTC; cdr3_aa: CASSQDGLGGSYEQYF
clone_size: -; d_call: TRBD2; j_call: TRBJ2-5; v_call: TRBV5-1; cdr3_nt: TGCGCCAGCAGCCTCCTCCGGGGGGACGGCCAAGAGACCCAGTACTTC; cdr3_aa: CASSLLRGDGQETQYF
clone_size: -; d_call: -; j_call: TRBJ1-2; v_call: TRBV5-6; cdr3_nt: TGTGCCAGCAGCGACAGTTACTATGGCTACACCTTC; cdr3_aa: CASSDSYYGYTF
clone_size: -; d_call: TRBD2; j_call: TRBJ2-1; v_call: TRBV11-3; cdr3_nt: TGTGCCAGCAGCCCTAGAGGCGTAGCGGGCTACAATGAGCAGTTCTTC; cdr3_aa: CASSPRGVAGYNEQFF
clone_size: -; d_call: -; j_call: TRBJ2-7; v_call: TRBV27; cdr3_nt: TGTGCCAGCAGGACCGGCCCAGGGGGGTTCTACGAGCAGTACTTC; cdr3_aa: CASRTGPGGFYEQYF
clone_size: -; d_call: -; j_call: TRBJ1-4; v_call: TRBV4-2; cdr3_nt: TGTGCCAGCAGCCCGGACAGCGTTTCGGGAAAGGAACTGTTTTTT; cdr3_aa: CASSPDSVSGKELFF
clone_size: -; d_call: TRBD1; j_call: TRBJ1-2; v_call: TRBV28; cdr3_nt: TGTGCCAGCAGGGTAAGGACAGGGGATGGCTACACCTTC; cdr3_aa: CASRVRTGDGYTF
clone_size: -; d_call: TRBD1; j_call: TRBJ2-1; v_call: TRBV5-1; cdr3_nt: TGCGCCAGCAGCTTGGCCAGGGACAGGGCCTACAATGAGCAGTTCTTC; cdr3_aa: CASSLARDRAYNEQFF
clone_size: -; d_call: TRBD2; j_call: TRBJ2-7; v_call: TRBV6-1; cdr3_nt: TGTGCCAGTCTATCTAGCGGGAGTTTCTACGAGCAGTACTTC; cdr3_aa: CASLSSGSFYEQYF
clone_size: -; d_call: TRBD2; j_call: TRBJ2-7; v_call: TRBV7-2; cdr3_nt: TGTGCCAGCAGCAGAACCGGGAGGAGCCGCCCCGAGCAGTACTTC; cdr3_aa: CASSRTGRSRPEQYF
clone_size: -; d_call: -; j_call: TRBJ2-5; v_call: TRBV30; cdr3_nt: TGTGCCTGGAGTAACATGTACCAAGAGACCCAGTACTTC; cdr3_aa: CAWSNMYQETQYF
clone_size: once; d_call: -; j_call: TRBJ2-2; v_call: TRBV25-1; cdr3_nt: TGTGCCAGCAGTGAATGGAAGTATTACCTGAGGAGCACCGGGGAGCTGTTTTTT; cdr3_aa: CASSEWKYYLRSTGELFF
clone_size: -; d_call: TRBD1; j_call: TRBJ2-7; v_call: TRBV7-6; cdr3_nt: TGTGCCAGCAGCCCCTTGACAGGGGCCCACGAGCAGTACTTC; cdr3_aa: CASSPLTGAHEQYF
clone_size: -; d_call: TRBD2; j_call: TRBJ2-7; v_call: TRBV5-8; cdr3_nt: TGTGCCAGCAAACCCCTAGCGGGGGCTGGCGACGAGCAGTACTTC; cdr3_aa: CASKPLAGAGDEQYF